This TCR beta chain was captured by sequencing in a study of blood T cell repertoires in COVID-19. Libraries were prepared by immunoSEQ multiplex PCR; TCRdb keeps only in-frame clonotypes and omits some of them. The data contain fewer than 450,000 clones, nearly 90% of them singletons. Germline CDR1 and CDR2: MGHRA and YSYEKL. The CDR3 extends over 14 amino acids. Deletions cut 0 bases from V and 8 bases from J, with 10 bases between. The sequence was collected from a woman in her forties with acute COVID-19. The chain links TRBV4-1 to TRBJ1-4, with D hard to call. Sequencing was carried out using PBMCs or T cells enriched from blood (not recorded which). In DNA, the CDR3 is TGCGCCAGCAGCCAAGACTGGGGAGGAGAAAAACTGTTTTTT. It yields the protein CASSQDWGGEKLFF.